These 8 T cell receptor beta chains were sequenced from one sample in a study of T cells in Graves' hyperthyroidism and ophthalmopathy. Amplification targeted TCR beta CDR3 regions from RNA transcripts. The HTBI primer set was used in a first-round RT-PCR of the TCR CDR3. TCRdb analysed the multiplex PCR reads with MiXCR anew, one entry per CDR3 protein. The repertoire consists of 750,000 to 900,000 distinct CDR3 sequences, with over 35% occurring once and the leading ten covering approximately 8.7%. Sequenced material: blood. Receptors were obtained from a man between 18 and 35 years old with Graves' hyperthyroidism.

CDR3 in amino acids: CASSPPGQNQPQHF. The CDR3 DNA is TGTGCCAGTAGTCCACCGGGACAGAATCAGCCCCAGCATTTT. The chain carries TRBV19 and TRBJ1-5; TRBD1 agrees at 7 bases. Germline trimming cut 5 bases from V and 4 bases from J; bases unmatched to any gene: 5. This CDR3 contains 14 residues. Germline V gene lookup returns CDR1 LNHDA and CDR2 SQIVND (reference sequence). The complete variable domain, with remaining parts taken from reference TRBV19 and TRBJ1-5, reads DGGITQSPKYLFRKEGQNVTLSCEQNLNHDAMYWYRQDPGQGLRLIYYSQIVNDFQKGDIAEGYSVSREKKESFPLTVTSAQKNPTAFYLCASSPPGQNQPQHFGDGTRLSIL.

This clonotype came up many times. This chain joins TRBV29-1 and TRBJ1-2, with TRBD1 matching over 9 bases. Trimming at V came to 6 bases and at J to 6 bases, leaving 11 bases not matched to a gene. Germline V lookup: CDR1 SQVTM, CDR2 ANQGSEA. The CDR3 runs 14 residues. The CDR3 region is CSVGQGPLLDGYTF. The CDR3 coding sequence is TGCAGCGTCGGACAGGGGCCCCTGCTAGATGGCTACACCTTC.

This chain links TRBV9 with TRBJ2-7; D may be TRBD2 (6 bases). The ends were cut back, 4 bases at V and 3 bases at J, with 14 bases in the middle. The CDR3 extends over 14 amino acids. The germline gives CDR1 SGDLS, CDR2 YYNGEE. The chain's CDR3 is CASSPHGTFYEQYF. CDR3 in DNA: TGTGCCAGCAGCCCGCACGGGACTTTCTACGAGCAGTACTTC.

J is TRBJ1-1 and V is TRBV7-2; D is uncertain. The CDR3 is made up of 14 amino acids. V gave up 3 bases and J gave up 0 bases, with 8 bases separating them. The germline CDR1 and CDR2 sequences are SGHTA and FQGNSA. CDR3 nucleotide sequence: TGTACCAGCAGCTTGGCCAGGCTGAACACTGAAGCTTTCTTT. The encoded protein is CTSSLARLNTEAFF.

As DNA, the CDR3 is TGCAGCGTGACAGGGGCGCCTGGCTACACCTTC. Protein product: CSVTGAPGYTF. J is TRBJ1-2 and V is TRBV29-1, with 8 bases that match TRBD1. Unmatched junction bases numbered 4, after V lost 6 bases and J lost 7 bases. This CDR3 is 11 amino acids long. The V gene's germline CDR1 is SQVTM and CDR2 ANQGSEA.

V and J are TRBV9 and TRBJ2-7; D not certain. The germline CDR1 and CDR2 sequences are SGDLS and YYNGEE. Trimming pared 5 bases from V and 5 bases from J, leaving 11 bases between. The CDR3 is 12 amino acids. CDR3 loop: CASSYPPHEQYF. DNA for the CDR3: TGTGCCAGCAGTTACCCCCCCCACGAGCAGTACTTC.

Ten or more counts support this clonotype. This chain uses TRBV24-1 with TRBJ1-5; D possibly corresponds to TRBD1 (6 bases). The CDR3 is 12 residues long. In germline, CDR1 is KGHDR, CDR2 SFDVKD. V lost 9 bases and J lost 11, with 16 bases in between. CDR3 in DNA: TGTGCCACCTCCGGGGGCTATGGGTCCCAGCATTTT. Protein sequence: CATSGGYGSQHF.

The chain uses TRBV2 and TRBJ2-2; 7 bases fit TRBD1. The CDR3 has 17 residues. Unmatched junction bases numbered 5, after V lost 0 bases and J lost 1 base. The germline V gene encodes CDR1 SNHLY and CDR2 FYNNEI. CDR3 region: CASSEADRQGNTGELFF. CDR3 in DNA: TGTGCCAGCAGTGAAGCGGATCGACAGGGGAACACCGGGGAGCTGTTTTTT. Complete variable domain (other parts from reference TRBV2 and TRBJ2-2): EPEVTQTPSHQVTQMGQEVILRCVPISNHLYFYWYRQILGQKVEFLVSFYNNEISEKSEIFDDQFSVERPDGSNFTLKIRSTKLEDSAMYFCASSEADRQGNTGELFFGEGSRLTVL.